These T cell receptor beta chains were read from a single sample in a study of blood T cell repertoires in COVID-19. Profiling relied on immunoSEQ multiplex PCR, and the TCRdb table lists in-frame clones only, not all of them. The repertoire holds around 77,000 clones, with roughly 82% as singletons. Sequenced input: peripheral blood. These receptors were taken from a human donor in a cohort sampled during active COVID-19. CDR3s include the opening cysteine and the closing phenylalanine or tryptophan. A D gene is named only where the DNA matches it firmly. Clone size, where shown, is once, few, many, or a class for clones that have expanded.

d_gene	len	abundance	v_gene	j_gene	CDR3nt	CDR3aa
-	14	-	TRBV11-2	TRBJ1-6	TGTGCCAGCAGCTTAGAAGGCTCAGGTTCACCCCTCCACTTT	CASSLEGSGSPLHF
TRBD1	14	once	TRBV4-3	TRBJ2-7	TGCGCCAGCAGTCGCGGACAGGGTTCCTACGAGCAGTACTTC	CASSRGQGSYEQYF
-	14	-	TRBV6-2/TRBV6-3	TRBJ2-7	TGTGCCAGCAGTTACTCGAGGATGGCCTACGAGCAGTACTTC	CASSYSRMAYEQYF
-	13	-	TRBV7-2	TRBJ1-5	TGTGCCAGCAGCTTGAGGAACGATCAGCCCCAGCATTTT	CASSLRNDQPQHF
TRBD1	13	once	TRBV30	TRBJ1-6	TGTGCCTGGGCAGGGGGCAATAATTCACCCCTCCACTTT	CAWAGGNNSPLHF
-	13	once	TRBV30	TRBJ2-7	TGTGCCTCAACCGGGGGAAGCTCCTACGAGCAGTACTTC	CASTGGSSYEQYF
TRBD1	21	-	TRBV3-1/TRBV3-2	TRBJ1-5	TGTGCCAGCAGCCAAGGTGTATGGCTGGACAGGGGAGTTGGGAGCAATCAGCCCCAGCATTTT	CASSQGVWLDRGVGSNQPQHF
TRBD1	16	once	TRBV7-2	TRBJ2-3	TGTGCCAGCAGCCACGTTACCGGGACAGGGACAGATACGCAGTATTTT	CASSHVTGTGTDTQYF
-	12	-	TRBV5-1	TRBJ2-1	TGCGCCAGCAGCTTGGTGGCCCCCCCGCAGTTCTTC	CASSLVAPPQFF
-	14	-	TRBV2	TRBJ1-4	TGTGCCAGCAAACCGGGACAAAATAATGAAAAACTGTTTTTT	CASKPGQNNEKLFF
TRBD2	15	-	TRBV4-2	TRBJ2-7	TGTGCCAGCAGCCAAAGAGGGACTAGAATCTACGAGCAGTACTTC	CASSQRGTRIYEQYF
TRBD1	13	-	TRBV2	TRBJ1-2	TGTGCCAGCAGTGACACAGGGGCGGGTGGCTACACCTTC	CASSDTGAGGYTF
-	15	-	TRBV5-1	TRBJ1-1	TGCGCCAGCAGCAGGGGGTCCCAGGGGTACACTGAAGCTTTCTTT	CASSRGSQGYTEAFF
-	14	-	TRBV2	TRBJ2-2	TGTGCCAGCAGGGGCCATGCGAACACCGGGGAGCTGTTTTTT	CASRGHANTGELFF
-	13	-	TRBV7-8	TRBJ1-5	TGTGCCAGCAGCATAATAAGGGGTCAGCCCCAGCATTTT	CASSIIRGQPQHF
-	13	few	TRBV19	TRBJ1-6	TGTGCCACACGGGACACAGCTAATTCACCCCTCCACTTT	CATRDTANSPLHF
-	14	-	TRBV6-5	TRBJ1-2	TGTGCCAGCGACGGGGAGGGAGGGAGGAATGGCTACACCTTC	CASDGEGGRNGYTF
-	13	-	TRBV3-1/TRBV3-2	TRBJ1-2	TGTGCCAGCAGCCATCTAGGAACAGGTGGCTACACCTTC	CASSHLGTGGYTF
-	13	-	TRBV6-5	TRBJ2-5	TGTGCCAGCAGTCAGGGACTCAGAGAGACCCAGTACTTC	CASSQGLRETQYF
-	14	-	TRBV5-4	TRBJ1-1	TGTGCCAGCAGCTTGACCGGGTATAACACTGAAGCTTTCTTT	CASSLTGYNTEAFF
-	15	-	TRBV4-2	TRBJ2-7	TGTGCCAGCAGCCAAGGGGCCCCAAGTCCCTACGAGCAGTACTTC	CASSQGAPSPYEQYF
-	16	-	TRBV10-3	TRBJ1-2	TGTGCCATCAGTGAGCAATATACCGGGACATTCTATGGCTACACCTTC	CAISEQYTGTFYGYTF
TRBD2	14	-	TRBV29-1	TRBJ2-7	TGCAGCGCGGGACTAGCGGGGGCCGGGAACGAGCAGTACTTC	CSAGLAGAGNEQYF
-	14	few	TRBV18	TRBJ1-3	TGTGCCAGCTCACCGGACACGTCTGGAAACACCATATATTTT	CASSPDTSGNTIYF
-	14	-	TRBV7-3	TRBJ2-3	TGTGCCAGCAGCCCCGGGACACAAACAGATACGCAGTATTTT	CASSPGTQTDTQYF
-	15	-	TRBV18	TRBJ1-3	TGTGCCAGCTCACCGGGGCAGTTCTCTGGAAACACCATATATTTT	CASSPGQFSGNTIYF
-	14	-	TRBV27	TRBJ1-4	TGTGCCAGCAGTTTATATTCGGAGAATGAAAAACTGTTTTTT	CASSLYSENEKLFF